This T cell receptor (beta chain) was profiled in a study of blood T cell repertoires in COVID-19. Turning to the study itself: Sites across the United States, Italy and Spain contributed samples from acute and convalescent COVID-19. Nucleic acid was either cDNA or gDNA, and it came from T cells, B-cell-depleted T cells, or PBMCs.

The sample holds a few counts of this clone. V gave up 1 base and J gave up 4 bases, with 8 bases separating them. CDR1 and CDR2 from the germline V gene are LGHNA and YSLEER. This CDR3 comprises 14 residues. Seattle's enrolled individuals joined amid active infection and were then monitored longitudinally. Original methodology: Reference gene primer amplification in the assay estimated nucleated cell counts. Produced via immunoSEQ multiplex PCR; TCRdb's table is partial and in-frame only. V, J and clone size are taken as reported in that table, and D and trimming were inferred from the DNA itself. The sample records fewer than 85,000 clones, roughly three quarters being singletons.

The clonotype originates from a man aged 65 to 85 with COVID-19, enrolled during active disease. Sequencing input: peripheral blood. This chain joins TRBV4-3 and TRBJ2-4; D possibly corresponds to TRBD2 (5 bases). CDR3 amino acids: CASSQGREKNIQYF. The CDR3 nucleotides are TGCGCCAGCAGCCAAGGACGGGAAAAAAACATTCAGTACTTC.